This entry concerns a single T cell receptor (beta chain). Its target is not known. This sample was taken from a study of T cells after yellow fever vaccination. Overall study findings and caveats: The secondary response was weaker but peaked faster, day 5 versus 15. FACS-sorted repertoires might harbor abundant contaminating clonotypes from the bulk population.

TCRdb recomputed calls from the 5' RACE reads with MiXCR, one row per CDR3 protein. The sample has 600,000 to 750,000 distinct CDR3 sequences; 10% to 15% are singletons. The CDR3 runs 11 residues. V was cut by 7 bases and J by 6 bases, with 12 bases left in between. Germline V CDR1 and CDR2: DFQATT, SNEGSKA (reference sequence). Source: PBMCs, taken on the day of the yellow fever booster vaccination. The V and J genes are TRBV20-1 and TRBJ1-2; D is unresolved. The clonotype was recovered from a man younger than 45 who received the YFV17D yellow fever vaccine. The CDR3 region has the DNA TGCAGTGGGGAGGGAGTTAATGGCTACACCTTC. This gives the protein CSGEGVNGYTF.